Shown below are 10 T cell receptor beta chains from a single sample sequenced in a study of cytotoxic CD8 clonotypes in ibrutinib-treated CLL. Some clones are missing from TCRdb's copy, which holds only in-frame ones; the method was immunoSEQ multiplex PCR. This sample has 25,000 to 30,000 clones, with 85% found just once. This sample comprised PBMCs, obtained after 24 months of ibrutinib treatment. The receptors stem from a human donor with chronic lymphocytic leukemia.

The chain is built from TRBV7-8 and TRBJ2-1; the D is unclear. This CDR3 contains 17 residues. Deletions cut 1 base from V and 0 bases from J, with 13 bases between. Germline loops: CDR1 SGHVS, CDR2 FQNEAQ. CDR3 loop: CASSLGISWSSYNEQFF. In nucleotides, the CDR3 is TGTGCCAGCAGCTTAGGTATTAGCTGGAGCTCCTACAATGAGCAGTTCTTC. Looking up the rest from reference TRBV7-8 and TRBJ2-1 gives the full variable domain: GAGVSQSPRYKVAKRGQDVALRCDPISGHVSLFWYQQALGQGPEFLTYFQNEAQLDKSGLPSDRFFAERPEGSVSTLKIQRTQQEDSAVYLCASSLGISWSSYNEQFFGPGTRLTVL.

The chain uses TRBV5-6 and TRBJ2-5; unclear D gene. Trimming removed 5 bases at V and 5 bases at J, with 16 bases between. This CDR3 comprises 14 residues. The germline V gene has CDR1 SGHDT and CDR2 YYEEEE. The CDR3 loop reads CASRAVSKAETQYF. In DNA form, the CDR3 reads TGTGCCAGCAGGGCCGTATCCAAAGCGGAGACCCAGTACTTC.

J is TRBJ1-1 and V is TRBV29-1; tentatively, D is TRBD1 (5 bases). Germline loops: CDR1 SQVTM, CDR2 ANQGSEA. This CDR3 region has 12 residues. Trimming removed 6 bases from V and 2 bases from J, with 10 bases in between. The CDR3 coding sequence is TGCAGCGTCCGGGACGGTAACACTGAAGCTTTCTTT. It encodes CSVRDGNTEAFF.

The rearrangement joins TRBV5-5 to TRBJ1-3, with a possible D match to TRBD1 (6 bases). The CDR3 contains 15 residues. Trimming left V 0 bases short and J 0 bases short, with 7 bases between. Per germline, CDR1 SGHKS and CDR2 YYEKEE (reference sequence). CDR3 sequence (DNA): TGTGCCAGCAGCTTGGGGGGGCTCTCTGGAAACACCATATATTTT. Translating gives CASSLGGLSGNTIYF.

The chain has TRBV6-1 and TRBJ2-5, with TRBD2 identical over 8 bases. Germline CDR1 and CDR2: MNHNS and SASEGT. The CDR3 consists of 15 residues. The J segment lost 2 bases and the V segment lost 6 bases, leaving 8 bases of the junction unmatched. This CDR3 is CASRPGLVIQETQYF. Written as DNA, the CDR3 is TGTGCCAGCAGGCCGGGACTAGTCATTCAAGAGACCCAGTACTTC.

The J gene is TRBJ2-5, the V gene TRBV7-2; D not resolved. V gave up 5 bases and J gave up 2 bases, with 6 bases separating them. The germline CDR1 and CDR2 sequences are SGHTA and FQGNSA. This CDR3 is 12 amino acids long. CDR3 in DNA: TGTGCCAGCAGCCCTGGGCAAGAGACCCAGTACTTC. The encoded protein is CASSPGQETQYF. Full variable domain (missing parts from reference TRBV7-2 and TRBJ2-5): GAGVSQSPSNKVTEKGKDVELRCDPISGHTALYWYRQSLGQGLEFLIYFQGNSAPDKSGLPSDRFSAERTGGSVSTLTIQRTQQEDSAVYLCASSPGQETQYFGPGTRLLVL.

The chain recombines TRBV19 with TRBJ1-2; 9 positions agree with TRBD1. V was clipped by 4 bases and J by 2 bases; unmatched bases: 5. The CDR3 totals 15 residues. Germline V gene data show CDR1 as LNHDA and CDR2 as SQIVND (reference sequence). CDR3 bases: TGTGCCAGTAGTACAACAGGGGGCCTCAACTATGGCTACACCTTC. Its protein product is CASSTTGGLNYGYTF.

The chain carries TRBV6-1 and TRBJ2-3; 9 bases fit TRBD1. CDR1 is MNHNS, CDR2 SASEGT, per germline. The length of the CDR3 is 16 residues. Unmatched junction bases numbered 8, after V lost 0 bases and J lost 7 bases. The CDR3 DNA sequence: TGTGCCAGCAGTGAAGCGGGGACAGGGTCCTTCTATACGCAGTATTTT. The encoded protein is CASSEAGTGSFYTQYF.

This clone has only one observation. V usage is TRBV28 and J usage is TRBJ1-6; weak D call: TRBD1 (6 bases). Germline V gives CDR1 MDHEN, CDR2 SYDVKM. This CDR3 is built from 13 residues. Trimming took off 6 bases at V and 8 bases at J, with 11 bases between the two ends. CDR3 DNA: TGTGCCAGCAGAAATACAGGGTATTCACCCCTCCACTTT. Its protein is CASRNTGYSPLHF.

The chain has TRBV4-1 and TRBJ2-7; perhaps D is TRBD1 or TRBD2 (5 bases each). The ends were cut back, 1 base at V and 6 bases at J, with 22 bases in the middle. There are 17 residues in the CDR3. CDR1 MGHRA and CDR2 YSYEKL come from the germline V gene. DNA for the CDR3: TGCGCCAGCAGCCAAGCACGGGACGGAATAGAGCTCAGCGAGCAGTACTTC. Encoded protein: CASSQARDGIELSEQYF.